This T cell receptor (beta chain) originates from a study of cytomegalovirus exposure and HLA in healthy donors. This CDR3 has 15 amino acids. The germline CDR1 and CDR2 sequences are MNHEY and SVGAGI. The ends lost 5 bases at V and 3 bases at J; junction bases unmatched: 8. This clone was seen a single time. What it binds is unknown. General study points: There were some public TCRs occurring in many donors, but most TCR sequences were rare. Among TCR beta chains of equal frequency, HLA-associated ones were more clonally expanded in a later analysis. Donor immune exposure was known only as CMV serostatus.

PCR employed 60 Vbeta and 13 Jbeta primers. Profiling relied on immunoSEQ multiplex PCR, and the TCRdb table lists in-frame clones only, not all of them. The sample shows under 300,000 clones, 70% to 90% of them seen only once. This receptor was identified in a woman aged 40 to 50 in good health and CMV-seropositive. The sample consisted of PBMCs. The genes are TRBV6-5 and TRBJ2-7; 9 bases agree with TRBD2. CDR3 protein: CASSVGRTSVYEQYF. For the CDR3, the DNA is TGTGCCAGCAGTGTAGGTCGGACTAGCGTCTACGAGCAGTACTTC.